These 10 T cell receptor beta chains originate from one sample sequenced in a study of T-cell memory formation after mild COVID-19. TCRdb re-derived calls from the 5' RACE reads in MiXCR, one entry per CDR3 protein. This sample has about 34,000 distinct CDR3 sequences, with roughly 7.2% found just once. Sequencing was carried out using PBMCs or a T cell subset sorted from them (not recorded which). These receptors were obtained from a man between 18 and 29 years old who had mild COVID-19 (a few samples of this study predate the infection). Cell type and time point are not known.

The chain has TRBV29-1 and TRBJ1-5, with 7 positions matching TRBD1. V lost 4 bases to trimming and J lost 0 bases; unmatched junction nucleotides: 3. The germline CDR1 and CDR2 sequences are SQVTM and ANQGSEA. The CDR3 is 14 residues long. CDR3 amino acids: CSVATGYSNQPQHF. DNA of the CDR3: TGCAGCGTTGCGACAGGGTATAGCAATCAGCCCCAGCATTTT.

This clonotype showed up many times. The chain couples TRBV5-1 to TRBJ1-6; weak D call: TRBD1 (5 bases). The V end was cut by 2 bases, the J end by 10 bases, with 13 bases between. Germline lookup yields CDR1 SGHRS and CDR2 YFSETQ. The CDR3 has 14 residues. CDR3 DNA sequence: TGCGCCAGCAGCTTTTCTACAGGTCAGTCACCCCTCCACTTT. It is translated as CASSFSTGQSPLHF.

This clonotype appeared a few times. The CDR3 protein is CASSSPDGSKQYV. CDR3 sequence (DNA): TGTGCCAGCAGTTCTCCCGATGGGTCCAAGCAGTACGTC. V is TRBV28 and J is TRBJ2-7, with D hard to call. Germline V lookup: CDR1 MDHEN, CDR2 SYDVKM. There are 13 residues in the CDR3. V lost 4 bases and J 8 bases, leaving 15 bases between the germline ends.

This clonotype was counted ten times or more. The CDR3 region has the DNA TGCGCCAGCAGCCAAGATGGGGGATACTCTGGGGCCAACGTCCTGACTTTC. Translating it yields CASSQDGGYSGANVLTF. The chain uses TRBV4-3 and TRBJ2-6; either TRBD1 or TRBD2 may fit D (5 bases each). The CDR3 length is 17 residues. Germline assignment: CDR1 LGHNA and CDR2 YSLEER. Trimming removed 0 bases at V and 0 bases at J, with 9 bases between.

The table lists this clonotype with many counts. The chain couples TRBV7-9 to TRBJ2-7; 10 bases are shared with TRBD1. After removal of 5 bases from V and 8 bases from J, the junction contained 6 bases not matched to a gene. This CDR3 has 13 amino acids. CDR1 SEHNR and CDR2 FQNEAQ come from the germline V gene (reference sequence). CDR3 bases: TGTGCCAGCAGCCTGACAGGGGGCCTCCAGCAGTACGTC. Its protein product is CASSLTGGLQQYV.

This clonotype was detected ten times or more. V and J are TRBV5-4 and TRBJ2-3, with 8 positions matching TRBD1. Germline assignment: CDR1 SGHNT and CDR2 YYREEE (reference sequence). The CDR3 spans 14 residues. The V and J ends lost 4 bases and 4 bases, in that order; junction bases with no gene match: 5. The CDR3 loop reads CASSPGQGSDTQYF. The CDR3 DNA sequence: TGTGCCAGCAGCCCAGGACAGGGCTCAGATACGCAGTATTTT.

The genes are TRBV7-2 and TRBJ2-3; 14 bases line up with TRBD2. CDR3 size: 15 residues. Germline CDR1 SGHTA, CDR2 FQGNSA. Trimming took 1 base from V and 8 from J; bases not matched to a gene: 2. CDR3 in amino acids: CASSLGTSGGFTQYF. As DNA, the CDR3 is TGTGCCAGCAGCTTAGGGACTAGCGGGGGGTTTACGCAGTATTTT.

The rearrangement links TRBV5-1 to TRBJ2-3; 8 bases are shared with TRBD2. This CDR3 has 15 amino acids. Per the germline V gene, CDR1 is SGHRS and CDR2 is YFSETQ. Trimming removed 1 base from V and 3 bases from J; junction bases left unmatched: 4. DNA for the CDR3: TGCGCCAGCAGCTTGTTGGCGGGGGGAACAGATACGCAGTATTTT. Its translation: CASSLLAGGTDTQYF.

The sample holds a few counts of this clonotype. This chain connects TRBV5-1 to TRBJ2-3; D could derive from TRBD1 or TRBD2 (6 bases each). The V gene lost 0 bases and the J gene lost 4 bases, with 15 bases spanning the gap. Germline CDR1 is SGHRS and CDR2 is YFSETQ. This CDR3 spans 16 amino acids. This CDR3 is CASSLAGARVSDTQYF. DNA of the CDR3: TGCGCCAGCAGCTTGGCGGGGGCGCGAGTTTCAGATACGCAGTATTTT.

The J gene is TRBJ2-5, the V gene TRBV20-1, with 7 bases that match TRBD2. The CDR3 length is 16 residues. Germline CDR1 is DFQATT and CDR2 is SNEGSKA (reference sequence). The V segment lost 2 bases and the J segment 0 bases; nucleotides outside the gene matches: 9. The chain's CDR3 is CSARILLARDQETQYF. CDR3 in DNA: TGCAGTGCTAGAATCCTACTAGCGAGGGACCAAGAGACCCAGTACTTC.